Listed here are 15 T cell receptor beta chains from one sample, sequenced in a study of shared clonotypes between healthy human individuals. Repertoires were generated with immunoSEQ multiplex PCR, while TCRdb's copy carries only in-frame clones and drops some. The table has roughly 1 million clones, more than 65% seen once. The specimen was memory CD4+ T cells sorted from blood. The subset here: CD45RA-negative fraction. These receptors were collected from a man younger than 30 in good health.

The chain carries TRBV19 and TRBJ1-1; the D gene is possibly TRBD1 (5 bases). Germline V lookup: CDR1 LNHDA, CDR2 SQIVND (reference sequence). Deletions cut 5 bases from V and 4 bases from J, with 17 bases between. This CDR3 spans 15 amino acids. The CDR3 bases are TGTGCCAGTAGTTTCAATTACCGGGACGGCACTGAAGCTTTCTTT. Amino acids: CASSFNYRDGTEAFF.

Ten or more counts support this clone. DNA of the CDR3: TGTGCCAGCAGTGCCGGACGGATATATGGCTACACCTTC. This translates into CASSAGRIYGYTF. The chain combines TRBV6-1 with TRBJ1-2; D gene ambiguous. Germline CDR1 MNHNS, CDR2 SASEGT. Trimming took 4 bases from V and 5 from J, leaving 11 bases between them. The CDR3 is 13 amino acids.

This clone has a handful of counts. The chain recombines TRBV6-6 with TRBJ2-7, with D tentatively TRBD2 (5 bases). Deletions cut 6 bases from V and 6 bases from J, with 12 bases between. The CDR3 is made up of 12 amino acids. CDR1 MNHNY and CDR2 SVGAGI come from the germline V gene (reference sequence). CDR3 coding DNA: TGTGCCAGCAGCCTACGTCGGGGCGAGCAGTACTTC. Translation: CASSLRRGEQYF.

The rearrangement uses TRBV15 and TRBJ2-5; D gene unclear. Germline-derived CDR1 and CDR2 are LNHNV and YYDKDF (reference sequence). CDR3 length equals 14 residues. Deletions cut 0 bases from V and 3 bases from J, with 8 bases between. CDR3 bases: TGTGCCACCAGCAGAGACAGGAAAAAAGAGACCCAGTACTTC. Translation: CATSRDRKKETQYF.

J is TRBJ2-3 and V is TRBV7-9, with TRBD1 matching 7 bases. Germline trimming cut 4 bases from V and 1 base from J; bases unmatched to any gene: 2. The CDR3 has 14 residues. CDR1 and CDR2 (germline): SEHNR, FQNEAQ (reference sequence). CDR3 sequence reads: CASSSGTGTDTQYF. CDR3 coding DNA: TGTGCCAGCAGCTCCGGGACAGGCACAGATACGCAGTATTTT.

The chain combines TRBV29-1 with TRBJ1-1; D may be TRBD1 (6 bases). CDR1 and CDR2 from the germline V gene are SQVTM and ANQGSEA. The CDR3 runs to 14 residues. V gave up 5 bases and J gave up 0 bases, with 13 bases separating them. This chain's CDR3 is CSVSAQGLNTEAFF. In DNA, the CDR3 is TGCAGCGTTTCCGCACAGGGATTGAACACTGAAGCTTTCTTT.

About this clone: The same CDR3 also results from other DNA sequences found in this sample. The rearrangement joins TRBV11-2 to TRBJ1-5; no reliable D call. The CDR3 length is 13 residues. The germline gives CDR1 SGHAT, CDR2 FQNNGV. V gave up 0 bases and J gave up 4 bases, with 4 bases separating them. This CDR3 is CASSLDRNQPQHF. The CDR3 region has the DNA TGTGCCAGCAGCTTAGACAGAAATCAGCCCCAGCATTTT.

The chain combines TRBV7-9 with TRBJ2-1; maybe TRBD2 (5 bases). The germline V gene has CDR1 SEHNR and CDR2 FQNEAQ (reference sequence). The length of the CDR3 is 16 residues. Trimming removed 6 bases from V and 0 bases from J, with 15 bases in between. The CDR3: CASSLGLRASYNEQFF. The CDR3 DNA is TGTGCCAGCAGTCTCGGACTCCGTGCCTCCTACAATGAGCAGTTCTTC.

This clone has more than one count but fewer than ten. The chain has TRBV11-2 and TRBJ2-5; 12 bases map to TRBD2. CDR1 SGHAT and CDR2 FQNNGV come from the germline V gene. CDR3 size: 17 residues. Trimming removed 3 bases from V and 4 bases from J; junction bases left unmatched: 9. The CDR3 is CASSLQPSGGAGETQYF. The CDR3 DNA sequence: TGTGCCAGCAGCTTGCAACCTAGCGGGGGGGCTGGAGAGACCCAGTACTTC.

The genes are TRBV21-1 and TRBJ2-6; the table's D gene call, TRBD1, was not cross checked with the DNA. TRBV21-1 is an annotated pseudogene. The CDR3 spans 20 residues. The CDR3 sequence: CASSKSGQGQSHSGANVLTF. The CDR3 DNA reads as TGTGCCAGCAGCAAATCAGGACAGGGACAATCACACTCTGGGGCCAACGTCCTGACTTTC.

The rearrangement links TRBV7-2 to TRBJ2-7; D is possibly TRBD1 (6 bases). Germline values: CDR1 SGHTA, CDR2 FQGNSA. The V and J ends lost 4 bases and 1 base respectively, with 11 bases between them. This CDR3 has 14 residues. CDR3 in amino acids: CASSSSQGSYEQYF. The DNA for the CDR3 is TGTGCCAGCAGCTCCTCCCAGGGGTCCTACGAGCAGTACTTC. The full variable domain, completed using reference TRBV7-2 and TRBJ2-7, is GAGVSQSPSNKVTEKGKDVELRCDPISGHTALYWYRQSLGQGLEFLIYFQGNSAPDKSGLPSDRFSAERTGGSVSTLTIQRTQQEDSAVYLCASSSSQGSYEQYFGPGTRLTVT.

The chain employs TRBV5-5 and TRBJ2-7; TRBD1 aligns across 8 bases. Trimming cost V 0 bases and J 4 bases; bases outside gene matches: 6. Germline V gene data show CDR1 as SGHKS and CDR2 as YYEKEE (reference sequence). CDR3 size: 15 residues. DNA for the CDR3: TGTGCCAGCAGCTTGGCAATCGGACAGGGATACGAGCAGTACTTC. Amino acid sequence: CASSLAIGQGYEQYF.

The V and J genes are TRBV9 and TRBJ2-5; D may correspond to TRBD1 or TRBD2 (5 bases each). Per germline, CDR1 SGDLS and CDR2 YYNGEE. The CDR3 totals 19 residues. Deletions cut 2 bases from V and 2 bases from J, with 25 bases between. The CDR3 protein is CASSVSWGEGHVPQETQYF. CDR3 DNA: TGTGCCAGCAGCGTTTCTTGGGGCGAGGGGCACGTACCTCAAGAGACCCAGTACTTC.

The chain carries TRBV15 and TRBJ2-6, with TRBD1 as a possible D gene (5 bases). The CDR3 extends over 18 amino acids. V shed 0 bases and J shed 0 bases, with 12 bases lying between them. Germline V CDR1 and CDR2: LNHNV, YYDKDF (reference sequence). CDR3 coding DNA: TGTGCCACCAGCAGAGAAGACAGCTCCCTCTCTGGGGCCAACGTCCTGACTTTC. Encoded protein: CATSREDSSLSGANVLTF.

The chain is built from TRBV30 and TRBJ1-2; D uncertain. CDR3 length equals 14 residues. Trimming shortened V by 5 bases and J by 4 bases, and 17 bases separated the two germline ends. Germline values: CDR1 GTSNPN, CDR2 SVGIG (reference sequence). The CDR3 sequence: CAWETNRPGYGYTF. CDR3 in DNA: TGTGCCTGGGAGACAAATCGTCCGGGCTATGGCTACACCTTC.